One and the same sample provided the 8 T cell receptor beta chains below, sequenced in a study of blood T cell repertoires in COVID-19 (dated by TCRdb to between 2020 and 2021). Libraries came from the immunoSEQ multiplex PCR assay. The clones in this table, taken by TCRdb from immuneACCESS, are in-frame only. Not every clone is retained; where verified, under half of the shortfall comes from an unresolved V gene, and the cause of the rest is unknown. This sample comprises about 200,000 clones, 70% to 80% of them detected only once. Over 5% of the sample belongs to the ten largest clones. Source material: peripheral blood. These receptors were taken from a woman in her thirties or forties with COVID-19, enrolled during active disease.

The V call is TRBV30, the J call TRBJ2-3; 9 bases are shared with TRBD2. The junction had 6 bases not matched to a gene; V was cut back by 4 bases and J by 1 base. CDR1 GTSNPN and CDR2 SVGIG come from the germline V gene (reference sequence). The CDR3 totals 15 residues. The CDR3 loop reads CAWTSGNFGTDTQYF. In DNA form, the CDR3 reads TGTGCCTGGACTAGCGGGAATTTCGGCACAGATACGCAGTATTTT.

The chain has TRBV10-3 and TRBJ1-2, with D hard to call. Germline values: CDR1 ENHRY, CDR2 SYGVKD. The CDR3 runs 13 residues. Trimming took off 7 bases at V and 4 bases at J, with 13 bases between the two ends. The CDR3: CAITGLEGYGYTF. The CDR3 DNA reads as TGTGCCATCACAGGTCTTGAGGGCTATGGCTACACCTTC.

V usage is TRBV11-2 and J usage is TRBJ2-3; 9 nucleotides match TRBD2. This CDR3 spans 16 amino acids. With V trimmed by 1 base and J by 3 bases, 5 bases remained unmatched. Germline values: CDR1 SGHAT, CDR2 FQNNGV. The CDR3 spells CASSLVSGSGTDTQYF. The CDR3 DNA is TGTGCCAGCAGCTTAGTTAGCGGGAGTGGTACAGATACGCAGTATTTT.

This clone appeared a few times. The chain recombines TRBV7-9 with TRBJ2-7; perhaps TRBD1 as D (5 bases). The CDR3 has 16 residues. Trimming shortened V by 1 base and J by 3 bases, and 16 bases separated the two germline ends. Germline CDR1 SEHNR, CDR2 FQNEAQ (reference sequence). As DNA, the CDR3 is TGTGCCAGCAGCTTAGGAACCTCGGCAGGACACTACGAGCAGTACTTC. Amino acid sequence: CASSLGTSAGHYEQYF.

This clone was seen only a few times. The chain recombines TRBV5-1 with TRBJ2-2, with 7 positions matching TRBD1. The J segment lost 4 bases and the V segment lost 7 bases, leaving 13 bases of the junction unmatched. Germline V lookup: CDR1 SGHRS, CDR2 YFSETQ. This CDR3 is built from 16 residues. CDR3 sequence: CASSENRGVGTGELFF. CDR3 DNA: TGCGCCAGCTCAGAAAACAGGGGCGTCGGCACCGGGGAGCTGTTTTTT.

This clone was found a few times. CDR3 region: CATSNRQGNQPQHF. The CDR3 bases are TGTGCCACCAGCAACAGACAGGGTAATCAGCCCCAGCATTTT. This sequence joins TRBV15 and TRBJ1-5; 7 bases are a match to TRBD1. The CDR3 covers 14 residues. The germline V gene encodes CDR1 LNHNV and CDR2 YYDKDF (reference sequence). After removal of 4 bases from V and 4 bases from J, the junction contained 4 bases not matched to a gene.

The rearrangement uses TRBV5-4 and TRBJ2-3; no clear D. The length of the CDR3 is 13 residues. Deletions cut 5 bases from V and 7 bases from J, with 14 bases between. Germline V gene lookup returns CDR1 SGHNT and CDR2 YYREEE (reference sequence). The CDR3: CASRHTAGYTQYF. The CDR3 region has the DNA TGTGCCAGCAGGCATACGGCCGGGTATACGCAGTATTTT.

V gene TRBV5-5 combines with J gene TRBJ2-7; possible D gene TRBD1, 5 bases. There are 14 residues in the CDR3. With 4 bases removed from V and 3 bases from J, the gap between germline ends came to 14 bases. Germline CDR1 reads SGHKS; CDR2 reads YYEKEE (reference sequence). CDR3 region: CASSRMDTFYEQYF. CDR3 DNA: TGTGCCAGCAGCCGGATGGACACCTTCTACGAGCAGTACTTC.